This note documents a single T cell receptor (beta chain) sequence. The table came from immunoSEQ multiplex PCR; TCRdb's copy has only in-frame clones and leaves some out. The table has approximately 160,000 clones, around four fifths seen once. The germline gives CDR1 SGHKS, CDR2 YYEKEE (reference sequence). This CDR3 has 14 residues. The germline V and J ends were trimmed by 2 bases and 4 bases, with 9 bases remaining between them. This record belongs to a study of blood T cell repertoires in COVID-19. The wider study: PBMCs, B-cell-depleted T cells, or T cells provided the cDNA or gDNA that made up the material.

The chain employs TRBV5-5 and TRBJ2-2; possible D gene TRBD2, 6 bases. The sequence derives from a woman of 80 years or more with active or convalescent COVID-19. Sequencing was performed on peripheral blood. CDR3 sequence (DNA): TGTGCCAGCAGCTTCGGGACTCTCACCGGGGAGCTGTTTTTT. Its translation is CASSFGTLTGELFF.